A single T cell receptor (beta chain) is shown here with its context. The antigen remains undetermined. The data derive from a study of shared clonotypes between healthy human individuals. TCRdb keeps only in-frame clones here, not all; method: immunoSEQ multiplex PCR. The sample holds approximately 340,000 clones, roughly 70% seen once. General observations from the study: Roughly 5.3% of naive CD4 clonotypes were common to four donors.

In germline, CDR1 is SGHAT, CDR2 FQNNGV. The V and J ends lost 5 bases and 4 bases respectively, with 15 bases between them. CDR3 length equals 15 residues. Healthy HIV-negative adults with no recent acute infections or vaccinations were recruited as donors. The genes are TRBV11-2 and TRBJ2-1; D not certain. The TCR sequence derives from a man in his thirties or forties in good health. What was sequenced was memory CD4+ T cells sorted from blood. The subset: CD45RA-negative fraction. DNA of the CDR3: TGTGCCAGCAGCCATAGCCTCCCGACTTACAATGAGCAGTTCTTC. Residues: CASSHSLPTYNEQFF.